The 10 T cell receptor beta chains listed next were all sequenced from one sample in a study of blood T cells in healthy people across ages (dated by TCRdb to between 2014 and 2017). Library construction relied on 5' RACE. TCRdb shows the sequencer as Illumina HiSeq 2500. A second PCR of about 6 to 11 cycles was performed with a sample-barcoded 5' primer and a J-beta primer mix. TCRdb applied fastp at Q25 and MiXCR to the public reads, then kept only in-frame beta chains. Records with the same CDR3 protein are collapsed into one entry carrying the most frequent genes and DNA. The sample table lists 800,000 or so distinct CDR3 sequences, approximately 25% of them with a count of one. Jointly, the top ten make up 3% to 4.5% of the sample. These same data were also listed under a study on T cells of mothers and their children.

What was sequenced was blood. The receptors were sampled from a boy younger than 18 in good health.

This clonotype was seen a handful of times. The chain has TRBV7-2 and TRBJ2-5; D remains ambiguous. This CDR3 has 12 residues. Germline values: CDR1 SGHTA, CDR2 FQGNSA. V gave up 5 bases and J gave up 5 bases, with 9 bases separating them. The CDR3 DNA sequence: TGTGCCAGCAGCGGAACACTGGAGACCCAGTACTTC. Translation gives CASSGTLETQYF.

The chain links TRBV13 to TRBJ2-5, with a possible D match to TRBD1 (5 bases). The end of the DNA fits TRBJ2-7 better, so the J call may be wrong. CDR3 size: 16 residues. The germline V gene encodes CDR1 PRHDT and CDR2 FYEKMQ (reference sequence). The CDR3 loop is CASSLGGQGPTYEQYF. CDR3 in DNA: TGTGCCAGCAGCTTAGGCGGCCAGGGTCCCACCTACGAGCAGTACTTC.

V usage is TRBV7-6 and J usage is TRBJ2-5; D may be TRBD1 (6 bases). The CDR3 is 14 residues long. Deletions cut 5 bases from V and 3 bases from J, with 13 bases between. From germline, CDR1 is SGHVS and CDR2 FNYEAQ. Written as DNA, the CDR3 is TGTGCCAGCAGCCGATATGGACAGAAAGAGACCCAGTACTTC. This sequence encodes CASSRYGQKETQYF.

The J gene is TRBJ1-1, the V gene TRBV27; TRBD1 matches at 12 bases. Germline-derived CDR1 and CDR2 are MNHEY and SMNVEV (reference sequence). Trimming removed 4 bases from V and 1 base from J; junction bases left unmatched: 4. The CDR3 covers 16 residues. The CDR3, as DNA: TGTGCCAGCAGTTCCCGGGACAGGGGGCCGAACACTGAAGCTTTCTTT. It codes for CASSSRDRGPNTEAFF.

CDR3 in amino acids: CASSQAPARPRGTFQETQYF. The CDR3 DNA is TGTGCCAGCAGCCAAGCGCCAGCGCGTCCCAGGGGAACCTTCCAAGAGACCCAGTACTTC. This sequence joins TRBV14 and TRBJ2-5; D may be TRBD1 (6 bases). CDR1 and CDR2 (germline): SGHDN, FVKESK. This CDR3 comprises 20 residues. Trimming cost V 1 base and J 1 base, with 25 bases left between them. Based on the CDR3 plus reference TRBV14 and TRBJ2-5, the full variable domain is EAGVTQFPSHSVIEKGQTVTLRCDPISGHDNLYWYRRVMGKEIKFLLHFVKESKQDESGMPNNRFLAERTGGTYSTLKVQPAELEDSGVYFCASSQAPARPRGTFQETQYFGPGTRLLVL.

The chain employs TRBV27 and TRBJ1-5; D uncertain. Germline V gene sequence: CDR1 MNHEY, CDR2 SMNVEV (reference sequence). The CDR3 length is 18 residues. Trimming cost V 2 bases and J 0 bases, with 17 bases left between them. The CDR3 region is CASSLTRQMVYSNQPQHF. The DNA of the CDR3 is TGTGCCAGCAGTTTAACGCGTCAAATGGTTTATAGCAATCAGCCCCAGCATTTT.

The chain employs TRBV10-3 and TRBJ1-2; 7 nucleotides match TRBD1. The CDR3 is 14 residues long. V lost 3 bases to trimming and J lost 8 bases; unmatched junction nucleotides: 9. CDR1 and CDR2 from the germline V gene are ENHRY and SYGVKD. The CDR3 loop reads CAISDLDRDVGYTF. The CDR3 bases are TGTGCCATCAGTGACCTCGACAGGGACGTGGGCTACACCTTC.

This clonotype has at least ten counts. The J gene is TRBJ2-5, the V gene TRBV11-2; 10 bases map to TRBD1. Germline CDR1 and CDR2: SGHAT and FQNNGV. V was clipped by 1 base and J by 1 base; unmatched bases: 0. This CDR3 contains 15 residues. DNA of the CDR3: TGTGCCAGCAGCTTAGGGGACAGGGGCCAAGAGACCCAGTACTTC. Protein sequence: CASSLGDRGQETQYF.

This chain links TRBV14 with TRBJ2-5; 7 positions match TRBD2. Matching the DNA end better, TRBJ2-7 makes the J call doubtful. The length of the CDR3 is 14 residues. Germline V lookup: CDR1 SGHDN, CDR2 FVKESK. CDR3 nucleotides: TGTGCCAGCAGCCCTCTGGGAGGGACCTACGAGCAGTACTTC. Translation gives CASSPLGGTYEQYF.

This clonotype was counted between two and nine times. The chain is built from TRBV12-3 or TRBV12-4 and TRBJ2-5, with 11 bases that match TRBD2. This CDR3 region has 14 residues. J was trimmed by 4 bases and V by 4 bases; bases with no gene match: 2. CDR3 DNA sequence: TGTGCCAGCAGTTCTAGCGGGGGGCCAGAGACCCAGTACTTC. Protein: CASSSSGGPETQYF.